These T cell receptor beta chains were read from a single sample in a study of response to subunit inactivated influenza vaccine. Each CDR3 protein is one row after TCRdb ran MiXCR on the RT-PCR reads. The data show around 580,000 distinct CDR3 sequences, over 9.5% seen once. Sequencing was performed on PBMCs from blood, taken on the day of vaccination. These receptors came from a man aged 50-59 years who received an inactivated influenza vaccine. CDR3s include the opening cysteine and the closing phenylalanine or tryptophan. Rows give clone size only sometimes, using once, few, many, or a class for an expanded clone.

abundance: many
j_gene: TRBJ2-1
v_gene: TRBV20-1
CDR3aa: CSARRGGRYYNEQFF

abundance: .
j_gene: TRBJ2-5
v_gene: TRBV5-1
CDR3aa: CASSWSTVQETQYF

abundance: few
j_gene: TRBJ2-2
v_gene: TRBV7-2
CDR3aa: CASSLAPGGPNTGELFF

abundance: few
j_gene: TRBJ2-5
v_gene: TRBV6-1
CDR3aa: CASSQASFVGGTETQYF

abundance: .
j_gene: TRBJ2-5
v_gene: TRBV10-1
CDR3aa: CASSAGDISSTQYF

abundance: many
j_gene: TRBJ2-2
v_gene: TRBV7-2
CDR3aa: CASSLTGVAGELFF

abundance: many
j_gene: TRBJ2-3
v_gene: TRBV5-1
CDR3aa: CASSLAGAGGTDTQYF

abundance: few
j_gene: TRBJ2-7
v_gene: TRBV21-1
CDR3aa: CASSKALSVAGGTSGTYEQYF

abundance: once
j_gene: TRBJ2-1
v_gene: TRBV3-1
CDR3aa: CASSQVFVAGRDEQFF

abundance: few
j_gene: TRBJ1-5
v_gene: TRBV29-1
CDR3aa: CSVRAQGREHF

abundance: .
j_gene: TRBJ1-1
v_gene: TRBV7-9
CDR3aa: CASLKMGYTEAFF

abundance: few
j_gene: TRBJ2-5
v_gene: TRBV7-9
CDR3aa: CASSLARGQGEETQYF

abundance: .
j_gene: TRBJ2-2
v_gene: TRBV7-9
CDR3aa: CASSRGQGAPTGELFF

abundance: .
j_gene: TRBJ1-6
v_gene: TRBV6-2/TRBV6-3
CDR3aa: CASTLFRTDNSPLHF

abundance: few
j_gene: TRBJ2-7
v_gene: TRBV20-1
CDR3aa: CSASPTSGYYYEQYF

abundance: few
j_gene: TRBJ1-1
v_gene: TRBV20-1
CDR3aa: CSARDPYRNTEAFF

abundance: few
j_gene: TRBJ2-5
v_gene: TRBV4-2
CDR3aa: CASSQEGLNLQETQYF

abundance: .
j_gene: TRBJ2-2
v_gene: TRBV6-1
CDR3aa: CASSSVRPDGGELFF

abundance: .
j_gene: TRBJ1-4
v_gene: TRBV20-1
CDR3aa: CSAMTGFNEKLFF

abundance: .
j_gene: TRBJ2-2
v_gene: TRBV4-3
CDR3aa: CASSKGTSKNTGELFF

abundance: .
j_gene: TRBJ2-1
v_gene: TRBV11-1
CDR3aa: CASSLASPKVRSYNEQFF

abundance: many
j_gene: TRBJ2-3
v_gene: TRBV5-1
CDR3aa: CASSLDGSTDTQYF

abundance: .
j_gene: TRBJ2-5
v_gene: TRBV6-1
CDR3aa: CASCVTGTRSTQYF

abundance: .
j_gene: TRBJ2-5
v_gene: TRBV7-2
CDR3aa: CASSLARHSQETQYF

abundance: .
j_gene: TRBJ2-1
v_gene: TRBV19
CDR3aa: CASSIPAMSSYNEQFF

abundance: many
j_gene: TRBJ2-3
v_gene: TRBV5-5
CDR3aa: CASSFQALGDTQYF

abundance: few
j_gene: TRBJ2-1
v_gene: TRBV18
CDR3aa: CASSPGLLYNEQFF

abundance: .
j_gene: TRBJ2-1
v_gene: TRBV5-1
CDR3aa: CASSLRGGAAKSSYNEQFF

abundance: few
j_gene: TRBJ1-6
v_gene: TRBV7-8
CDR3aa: CASTWGARRSNSPLHF

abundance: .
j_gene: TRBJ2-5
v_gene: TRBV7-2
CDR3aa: CASTPTPPGVQETQYF

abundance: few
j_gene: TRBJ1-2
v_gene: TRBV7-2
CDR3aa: CASSRHGGANYGYTF

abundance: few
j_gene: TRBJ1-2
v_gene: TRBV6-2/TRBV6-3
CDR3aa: CASSRPRQGNYGYTF

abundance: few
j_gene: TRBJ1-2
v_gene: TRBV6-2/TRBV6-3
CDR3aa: CASCRGRPIYGYTF

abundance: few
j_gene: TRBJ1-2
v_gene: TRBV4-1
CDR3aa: CASSQRDSPGFYGYTF

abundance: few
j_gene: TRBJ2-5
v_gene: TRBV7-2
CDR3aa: CASSLVGGEQETQYF

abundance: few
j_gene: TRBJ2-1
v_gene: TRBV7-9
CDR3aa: CASSLDRGYEQFF

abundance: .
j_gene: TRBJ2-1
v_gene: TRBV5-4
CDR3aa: CASSGENLGGQFF

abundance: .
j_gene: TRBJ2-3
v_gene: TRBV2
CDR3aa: CTFCSPGLAEKSTDTQYF

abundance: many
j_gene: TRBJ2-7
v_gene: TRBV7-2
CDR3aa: CASSSMGTGFHEQYF

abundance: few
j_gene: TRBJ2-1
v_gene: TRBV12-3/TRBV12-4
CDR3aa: CASRRPMGKSSYNEQFF

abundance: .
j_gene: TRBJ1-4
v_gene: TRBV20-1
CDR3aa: CSARDSGSTNEKLFF

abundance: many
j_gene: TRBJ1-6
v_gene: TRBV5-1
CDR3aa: CASSLGQINSPLHF

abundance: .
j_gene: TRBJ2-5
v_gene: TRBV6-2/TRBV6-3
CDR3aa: CASSYSIRRDSLAVVQETQYF

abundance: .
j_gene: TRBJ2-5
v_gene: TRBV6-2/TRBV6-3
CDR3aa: CASSYSKTSSYQETQYF

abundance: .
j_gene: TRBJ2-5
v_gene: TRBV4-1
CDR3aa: CASSQGPAGQETQYF

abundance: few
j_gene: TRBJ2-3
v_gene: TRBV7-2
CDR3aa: CASSPNGVSADTQYF

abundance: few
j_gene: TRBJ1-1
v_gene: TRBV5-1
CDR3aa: CASSLVWGRAAEAFF

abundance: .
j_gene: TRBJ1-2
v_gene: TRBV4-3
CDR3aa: CASSQGGAAGYTF

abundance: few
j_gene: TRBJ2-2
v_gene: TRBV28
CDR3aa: CASSYPAGTTNTGELFF

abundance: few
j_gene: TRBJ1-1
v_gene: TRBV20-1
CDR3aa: CSARIGGLPEAFF

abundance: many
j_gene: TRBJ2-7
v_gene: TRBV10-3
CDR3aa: CAISESWEQYF